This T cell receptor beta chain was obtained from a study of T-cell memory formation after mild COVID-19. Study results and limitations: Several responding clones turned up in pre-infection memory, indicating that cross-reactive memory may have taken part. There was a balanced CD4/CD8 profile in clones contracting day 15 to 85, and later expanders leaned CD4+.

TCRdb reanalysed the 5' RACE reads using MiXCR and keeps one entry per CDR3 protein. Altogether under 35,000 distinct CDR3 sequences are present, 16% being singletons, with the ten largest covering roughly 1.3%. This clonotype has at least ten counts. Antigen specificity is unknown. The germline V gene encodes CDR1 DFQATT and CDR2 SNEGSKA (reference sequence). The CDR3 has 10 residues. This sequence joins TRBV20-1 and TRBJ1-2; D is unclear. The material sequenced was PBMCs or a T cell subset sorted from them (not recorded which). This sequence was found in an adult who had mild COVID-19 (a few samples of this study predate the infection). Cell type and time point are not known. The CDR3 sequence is CSAPLWGYTF. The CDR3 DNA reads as TGCAGCGCTCCGTTATGGGGCTACACCTTC.